Below, one T cell receptor beta chain is given with its context. Its antigen is undetermined. Data came from immunoSEQ multiplex PCR; TCRdb stores just in-frame clones and leaves some out. Among about 180,000 clones listed, around 90% were seen once. These data belong to a study of T cell responses to AZD1222 COVID-19 vaccine. The study, taken as a whole, reports: Clonal diversity may have been underestimated, and the donors were mostly white British, with more females than males.

Germline values: CDR1 SGHKS, CDR2 YYEKEE (reference sequence). There are 15 residues in the CDR3. V was pared by 9 bases and J by 6 bases, with 24 bases between. The sequence came from an adult who received the AZD1222 COVID-19 vaccine. The sequencing here drew on peripheral blood, taken 28 days after the second AZD1222 dose. This rearrangement joins TRBV5-5 to TRBJ1-2, with D perhaps matching TRBD1 (6 bases). The CDR3 loop reads CATRRQGHREDGYTF. The CDR3 region has the DNA TGTGCCACCCGACGGCAGGGACACCGTGAGGATGGCTACACCTTC.